The clone carrying this T cell receptor beta chain appeared a single time. The data derive from a study of blood T cell repertoires in COVID-19. At the level of the study: Acute and convalescent COVID-19 specimens originated in the United States, Italy and Spain.

Profiled with immunoSEQ multiplex PCR; TCRdb holds only in-frame clones, not every one. The sample contains roughly 250,000 clones, about 88% of which appear only once. J gave up 3 bases and V 4 bases, and 7 bases lay outside the gene matches. Germline CDR1 is MDHEN and CDR2 is SYDVKM. The CDR3 contains 15 residues. Sequencing used peripheral blood. This clonotype was obtained from a woman aged 40 to 55 who had recovered from COVID-19. The chain uses TRBV28 and TRBJ2-7; 9 positions match TRBD2. The CDR3, as DNA: TGTGCCAGCAGTTCGCAAGCGGGGGGCAGCTACGAGCAGTACTTC. It yields the protein CASSSQAGGSYEQYF.